These 25 T cell receptor beta chains were sequenced from one sample in a study of blood T cell repertoires in COVID-19. Clones were read by immunoSEQ multiplex PCR, and TCRdb kept only the in-frame ones, dropping some. In the table there are 250,000 to 350,000 clones, 87% of which are singletons. The sequencing input was PBMCs or T cells enriched from blood (not recorded which). These receptor sequences come from a woman between 40 and 50 years old who had recovered from COVID-19.

The chain links TRBV7-2 to TRBJ2-1, with 7 bases aligning to TRBD2. The CDR3 length is 15 residues. V lost 3 bases, J lost 2 bases, and 4 bases stayed unmatched. CDR1 and CDR2 (germline): SGHTA, FQGNSA. As DNA, the CDR3 is TGTGCCAGCAGCTTTACCGGGACTACCTACAATGAGCAGTTCTTC. It codes for CASSFTGTTYNEQFF.

This chain uses TRBV7-2 with TRBJ2-5; D remains unclear. This CDR3 spans 13 amino acids. Between the trimmed V and J ends, which lost 0 bases and 5 bases, there was a span of 7 bases. The germline gives CDR1 SGHTA, CDR2 FQGNSA. CDR3 protein: CASSLASRETQYF. The CDR3 DNA follows: TGTGCCAGCAGCTTAGCTTCTCGGGAGACCCAGTACTTC.

The chain recombines TRBV28 with TRBJ1-1, with TRBD1 as a possible D gene (6 bases). V was shortened by 5 bases and J by 4 bases, with 20 bases between the two germline ends. The CDR3 is made up of 16 amino acids. The germline gives CDR1 MDHEN, CDR2 SYDVKM. The chain's CDR3 is CASSPGGANQGTEAFF. Here the CDR3 DNA reads TGTGCCAGCAGTCCGGGGGGGGCCAATCAGGGCACTGAAGCTTTCTTT. Complete variable domain (other parts from reference TRBV28 and TRBJ1-1): DVKVTQSSRYLVKRTGEKVFLECVQDMDHENMFWYRQDPGLGLRLIYFSYDVKMKEKGDIPEGYSVSREKKERFSLILESASTNQTSMYLCASSPGGANQGTEAFFGQGTRLTVV.

The chain is built from TRBV18 and TRBJ2-1, with 9 bases that match TRBD2. Germline trimming cut 5 bases from V and 12 bases from J; bases unmatched to any gene: 17. The CDR3 runs to 16 residues. In germline, CDR1 is KGHSH, CDR2 LQKENI. Here the CDR3 reads CASSISREGEIYGQFF. CDR3 DNA: TGTGCCAGCTCAATCTCGCGGGAGGGTGAAATATATGGGCAGTTCTTC.

V and J are TRBV28 and TRBJ1-5; D remains unclear. V dropped 3 bases and J dropped 2 bases, with 11 bases sitting between them. The V gene's germline CDR1 is MDHEN and CDR2 SYDVKM. The CDR3 has 15 amino acids. The CDR3 DNA reads TGTGCCAGCAGTTTCGCCGGAGGACGCAATCAGCCCCAGCATTTT. This codes for CASSFAGGRNQPQHF.

The chain recombines TRBV30 with TRBJ1-2, with a possible D match to TRBD1 (6 bases). The germline V gene has CDR1 GTSNPN and CDR2 SVGIG (reference sequence). V lost 4 bases and J 6 bases, leaving 18 bases between the germline ends. The length of the CDR3 is 14 residues. The CDR3 is CAWTPRGIENGYTF. As DNA, the CDR3 is TGTGCCTGGACTCCCAGGGGAATTGAGAATGGCTACACCTTC.

The V and J genes are TRBV2 and TRBJ2-7, with D possibly TRBD2 on 6 matching bases. The CDR3 sequence is 14 residues long. CDR1 and CDR2 from the germline V gene are SNHLY and FYNNEI. Trimming took 6 bases from V and 7 from J, leaving 19 bases between them. The CDR3 region is CASSPLGGPTEQYF. The CDR3 nucleotides read TGTGCCAGCAGCCCCCTGGGGGGACCTACGGAGCAGTACTTC. Full variable domain (outside the CDR3, taken from reference TRBV2 and TRBJ2-7): EPEVTQTPSHQVTQMGQEVILRCVPISNHLYFYWYRQILGQKVEFLVSFYNNEISEKSEIFDDQFSVERPDGSNFTLKIRSTKLEDSAMYFCASSPLGGPTEQYFGPGTRLTVT.

The chain recombines TRBV7-9 with TRBJ1-4; a possible D gene is TRBD1 (5 bases). The CDR3 covers 14 residues. V lost 1 base to trimming and J lost 7 bases, with 10 bases between them. The germline CDR1 and CDR2 sequences are SEHNR and FQNEAQ (reference sequence). In DNA, the CDR3 is TGTGCCAGCAGCTTAGTAGGGGCAAGTGAAAAACTGTTTTTT. Its translation: CASSLVGASEKLFF. The variable domain in full, completed from reference TRBV7-9 and TRBJ1-4, reads DTGVSQNPRHKITKRGQNVTFRCDPISEHNRLYWYRQTLGQGPEFLTYFQNEAQLEKSRLLSDRFSAERPKGSFSTLEIQRTEQGDSAMYLCASSLVGASEKLFFGSGTQLSVL.

The V call is TRBV30, the J call TRBJ1-4, with D possibly being TRBD1 (5 bases). V lost 2 bases to trimming and J lost 8 bases, with 6 bases between them. The CDR3 spans 11 residues. The germline CDR1 and CDR2 sequences are GTSNPN and SVGIG (reference sequence). Written as DNA, the CDR3 is TGTGCCTGGAGTAGACAGGAAAAACTGTTTTTT. It is translated as CAWSRQEKLFF.

CDR3 amino acids: CASSPSPQETQYF. CDR3 coding DNA: TGTGCCAGCTCACCCTCTCCTCAAGAGACCCAGTACTTC. V gene TRBV18 combines with J gene TRBJ2-5; D call uncertain. CDR1 is KGHSH and CDR2 is LQKENI in the germline V gene. The CDR3 length is 13 residues. The V end lost 3 bases, the J end lost 2 bases, and 7 bases lay between the germline ends. The full variable domain, rest sourced from reference TRBV18 and TRBJ2-5, is NAGVMQNPRHLVRRRGQEARLRCSPMKGHSHVYWYRQLPEEGLKFMVYLQKENIIDESGMPKERFSAEFPKEGPSILRIQQVVRGDSAAYFCASSPSPQETQYFGPGTRLLVL.

The chain employs TRBV9 and TRBJ2-4, with 10 bases matching TRBD1. V trimming: 4 bases; J trimming: 7 bases; junction bases outside the gene matches: 8. This CDR3 comprises 15 residues. Per the germline V gene, CDR1 is SGDLS and CDR2 is YYNGEE. CDR3 coding DNA: TGTGCCAGCAGCCCACAGACAGGGGGCTTGAACATTCAGTACTTC. Protein product: CASSPQTGGLNIQYF.

The CDR3 region is CSASGHFYNEQFF. CDR3 nucleotide sequence: TGCAGTGCTAGTGGGCATTTCTACAATGAGCAGTTCTTC. The gene calls are TRBV20-1 and TRBJ2-1; D gene uncertain. The CDR3 runs 13 residues. Germline V gene lookup returns CDR1 DFQATT and CDR2 SNEGSKA (reference sequence). Trimming removed 3 bases from V and 3 bases from J, with 9 bases in between.

This sequence joins TRBV29-1 and TRBJ2-2; the match to TRBD1 covers 7 bases. J was trimmed by 7 bases and V by 7 bases; bases with no gene match: 6. There are 12 residues in the CDR3. CDR1 SQVTM and CDR2 ANQGSEA come from the germline V gene. As DNA, the CDR3 is TGCAGCGGGGTAGGGGGCGACGGGGAGCTGTTTTTT. Its translation is CSGVGGDGELFF.

The J gene is TRBJ1-1, the V gene TRBV10-3; 9 bases match TRBD1. Unmatched junction bases numbered 4, after V lost 10 bases and J lost 1 base. The CDR3 spans 13 residues. CDR1 and CDR2 (germline): ENHRY, SYGVKD. For the CDR3, the DNA is TGTGCCACAGCACAGGGGGCGAACACTGAAGCTTTCTTT. This translates into CATAQGANTEAFF.

This chain links TRBV5-1 with TRBJ1-5, with TRBD1 matching 8 bases. CDR3 length: 13 residues. After removal of 4 bases from V and 7 bases from J, the junction contained 4 bases not matched to a gene. Germline V CDR1 and CDR2: SGHRS, YFSETQ. CDR3 region: CASSQTGDQPQHF. CDR3 coding DNA: TGCGCCAGCAGCCAGACAGGGGACCAGCCCCAGCATTTT.

CDR3 region: CASSITGQGNSPLHF. The CDR3 DNA reads TGTGCCAGCAGTATCACAGGACAGGGAAATTCACCCCTCCACTTT. The rearrangement links TRBV7-2 to TRBJ1-6; TRBD1 aligns across 8 bases. V shed 6 bases, J shed 7 bases, and the junction held 8 bases outside the gene matches. Germline assignment: CDR1 SGHTA and CDR2 FQGNSA. The CDR3 covers 15 residues.

Remarks on this clone: Its ends do not fully match the called genes, so a read error is possible. The rearrangement uses TRBV7-7 and TRBJ2-1; 9 nucleotides align to TRBD2. Germline V lookup: CDR1 SSHAT, CDR2 FNYEAQ (reference sequence). This CDR3 region has 16 residues. The DNA of the CDR3 is TGTGCTAGCAGCTTATCGCTAGCGGGATCCTACAATGAGCAGTTCTTC. This gives the protein CASSLSLAGSYNEQFF.

This chain connects TRBV7-8 to TRBJ2-7; TRBD2 matches at 14 bases. The CDR3 covers 17 residues. Germline loops: CDR1 SGHVS, CDR2 FQNEAQ. V lost 3 bases to trimming and J lost 5 bases; unmatched junction nucleotides: 9. CDR3 in amino acids: CASSLGTSGSQWNEQYF. CDR3 coding DNA: TGTGCCAGCAGCTTGGGGACTAGCGGGAGTCAGTGGAACGAGCAGTACTTC.

The rearrangement uses TRBV27 and TRBJ2-3; weak D call: TRBD1 (5 bases). This CDR3 contains 14 residues. CDR1 and CDR2 (germline): MNHEY, SMNVEV (reference sequence). The V end was cut by 3 bases, the J end by 5 bases, with 12 bases between. The CDR3 nucleotides read TGTGCCAGCAGTTTTCAGACAGTCCGAGATACGCAGTATTTT. Amino acids: CASSFQTVRDTQYF.

V and J are TRBV7-9 and TRBJ2-2, with 11 nucleotides matching TRBD1. CDR3 length: 16 amino acids. Germline V gives CDR1 SEHNR, CDR2 FQNEAQ (reference sequence). After removal of 5 bases from V and 5 bases from J, the junction contained 7 bases not matched to a gene. This CDR3 reads CASSPTGTGGTGELFF. The CDR3 coding sequence is TGTGCCAGCAGCCCTACCGGGACAGGGGGAACCGGGGAGCTGTTTTTT.

The chain recombines TRBV6-2 or TRBV6-3 with TRBJ2-7; 9 bases align to TRBD2. The CDR3 is 15 residues long. V shed 0 bases, J shed 5 bases, and the junction held 5 bases outside the gene matches. The V gene's germline CDR1 is MNHEY and CDR2 SVGEGT. This CDR3 is CASSYSGGREHEQYF. The CDR3 nucleotides are TGTGCCAGCAGTTACTCCGGCGGGAGGGAGCACGAGCAGTACTTC.

This chain joins TRBV7-3 and TRBJ2-7; 9 bases match TRBD1. Germline CDR1 is SGHTA and CDR2 is FQGTGA. The CDR3 spans 12 residues. The V and J ends lost 5 bases and 6 bases, in that order; junction bases with no gene match: 2. The CDR3 sequence: CASSPDRGEQYF. The DNA of the CDR3 is TGTGCCAGCAGCCCGGACAGGGGCGAGCAGTACTTC. The full variable domain, its missing parts supplied by reference TRBV7-3 and TRBJ2-7, is GAGVSQTPSNKVTEKGKYVELRCDPISGHTALYWYRQSLGQGPEFLIYFQGTGAADDSGLPNDRFFAVRPEGSVSTLKIQRTERGDSAVYLCASSPDRGEQYFGPGTRLTVT.

V usage is TRBV4-3 and J usage is TRBJ2-5; D is perhaps TRBD2 (7 bases). This CDR3 has 15 amino acids. With 3 bases removed from V and 5 bases from J, the gap between germline ends came to 16 bases. Germline CDR1 and CDR2: LGHNA and YSLEER. CDR3 sequence (DNA): TGCGCCAGCAGCCAGGGACTACAGGGTCGCGAGACCCAGTACTTC. As protein: CASSQGLQGRETQYF.

The J gene is TRBJ1-5, the V gene TRBV15, with 9 bases identical to TRBD1. Germline loops: CDR1 LNHNV, CDR2 YYDKDF (reference sequence). The CDR3 contains 15 residues. Unmatched junction bases numbered 6, after V lost 2 bases and J lost 7 bases. This chain's CDR3 is CATSRFRTGEQPQHF. The CDR3 DNA sequence: TGTGCCACCAGCAGATTCCGGACAGGGGAACAGCCCCAGCATTTT. Full variable domain (remainder filled in from reference TRBV15 and TRBJ1-5): DAMVIQNPRYQVTQFGKPVTLSCSQTLNHNVMYWYQQKSSQAPKLLFHYYDKDFNNEADTPDNFQSRRPNTSFCFLDIRSPGLGDTAMYLCATSRFRTGEQPQHFGDGTRLSIL.

V and J are TRBV7-2 and TRBJ2-3; 9 bases are a match to TRBD2. J gave up 2 bases and V 4 bases, and 13 bases lay outside the gene matches. Germline values: CDR1 SGHTA, CDR2 FQGNSA. CDR3 length: 18 residues. The CDR3 is CASSWQGYLAGNTDTQYF. DNA for the CDR3: TGTGCCAGCAGCTGGCAGGGGTATCTAGCGGGGAACACAGATACGCAGTATTTT. Variable domain in full (rest from reference TRBV7-2 and TRBJ2-3): GAGVSQSPSNKVTEKGKDVELRCDPISGHTALYWYRQSLGQGLEFLIYFQGNSAPDKSGLPSDRFSAERTGGSVSTLTIQRTQQEDSAVYLCASSWQGYLAGNTDTQYFGPGTRLTVL.